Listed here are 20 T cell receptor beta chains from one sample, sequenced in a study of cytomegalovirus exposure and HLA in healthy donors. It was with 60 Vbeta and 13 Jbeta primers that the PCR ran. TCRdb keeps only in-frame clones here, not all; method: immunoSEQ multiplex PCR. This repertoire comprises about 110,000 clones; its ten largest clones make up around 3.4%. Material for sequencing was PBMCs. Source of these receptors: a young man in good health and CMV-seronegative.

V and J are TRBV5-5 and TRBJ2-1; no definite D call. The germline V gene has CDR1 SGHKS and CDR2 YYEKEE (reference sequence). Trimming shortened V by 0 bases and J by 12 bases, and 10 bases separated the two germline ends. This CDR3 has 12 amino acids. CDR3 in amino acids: CASSLDTAAQFF. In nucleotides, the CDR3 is TGTGCCAGCAGCTTGGATACCGCGGCGCAGTTCTTC.

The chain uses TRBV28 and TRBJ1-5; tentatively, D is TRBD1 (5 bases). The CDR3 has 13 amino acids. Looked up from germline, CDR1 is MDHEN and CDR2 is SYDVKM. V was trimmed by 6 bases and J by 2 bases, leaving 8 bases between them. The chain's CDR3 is CASRDIRNQPQHF. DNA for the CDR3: TGTGCCAGCAGGGACATTCGCAATCAGCCCCAGCATTTT. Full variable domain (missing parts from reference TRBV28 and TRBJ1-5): DVKVTQSSRYLVKRTGEKVFLECVQDMDHENMFWYRQDPGLGLRLIYFSYDVKMKEKGDIPEGYSVSREKKERFSLILESASTNQTSMYLCASRDIRNQPQHFGDGTRLSIL.

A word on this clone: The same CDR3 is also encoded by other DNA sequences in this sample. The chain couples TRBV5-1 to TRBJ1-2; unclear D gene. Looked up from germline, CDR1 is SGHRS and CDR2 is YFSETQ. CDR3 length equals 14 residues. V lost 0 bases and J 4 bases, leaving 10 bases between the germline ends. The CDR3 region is CASSLGAGSYGYTF. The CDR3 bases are TGCGCCAGCAGCTTGGGGGCGGGATCCTATGGCTACACCTTC.

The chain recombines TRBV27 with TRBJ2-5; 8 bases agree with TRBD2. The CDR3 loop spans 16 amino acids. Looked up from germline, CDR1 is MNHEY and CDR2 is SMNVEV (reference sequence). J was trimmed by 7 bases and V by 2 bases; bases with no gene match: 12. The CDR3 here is CASSLVLGGGLGTQYF. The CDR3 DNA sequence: TGTGCCAGCAGTTTAGTTTTGGGCGGGGGGCTTGGGACCCAGTACTTC.

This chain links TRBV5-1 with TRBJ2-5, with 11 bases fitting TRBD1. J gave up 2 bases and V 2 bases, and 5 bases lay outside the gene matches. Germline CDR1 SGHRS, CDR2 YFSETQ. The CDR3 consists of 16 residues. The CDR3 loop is CASSLGDRGYQETQYF. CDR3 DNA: TGCGCCAGCAGCTTAGGGGACAGGGGGTATCAAGAGACCCAGTACTTC.

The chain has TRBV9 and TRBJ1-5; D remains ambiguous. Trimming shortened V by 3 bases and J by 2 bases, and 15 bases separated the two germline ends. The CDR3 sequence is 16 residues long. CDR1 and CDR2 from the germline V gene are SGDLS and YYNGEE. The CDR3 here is CASSAGGSSGNQPQHF. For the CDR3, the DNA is TGTGCCAGCAGCGCGGGAGGGAGCTCGGGCAATCAGCCCCAGCATTTT. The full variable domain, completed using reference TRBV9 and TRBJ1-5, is DSGVTQTPKHLITATGQRVTLRCSPRSGDLSVYWYQQSLDQGLQFLIQYYNGEERAKGNILERFSAQQFPDLHSELNLSSLELGDSALYFCASSAGGSSGNQPQHFGDGTRLSIL.

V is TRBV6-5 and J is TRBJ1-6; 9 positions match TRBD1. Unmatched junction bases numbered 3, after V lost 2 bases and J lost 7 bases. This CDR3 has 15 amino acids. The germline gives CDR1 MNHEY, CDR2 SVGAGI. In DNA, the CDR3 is TGTGCCAGCAGTTACGGGGACAGGGAGAATTCACCCCTCCACTTT. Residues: CASSYGDRENSPLHF.

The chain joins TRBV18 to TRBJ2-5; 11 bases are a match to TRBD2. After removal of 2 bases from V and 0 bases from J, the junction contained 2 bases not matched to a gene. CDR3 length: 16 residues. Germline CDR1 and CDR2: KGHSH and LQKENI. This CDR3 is CASSPGTSGYQETQYF. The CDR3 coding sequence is TGTGCCAGCTCACCAGGGACTAGCGGTTACCAAGAGACCCAGTACTTC.

The CDR3: CAISLRGGTNQPQHF. The CDR3 DNA sequence: TGTGCCATCAGCTTAAGGGGCGGGACGAATCAGCCCCAGCATTTT. The rearrangement uses TRBV10-3 and TRBJ1-5; tentatively, D is TRBD1 (5 bases). The CDR3 consists of 15 residues. V lost 6 bases, J lost 4 bases, and 16 bases lay in between. The germline V gene has CDR1 ENHRY and CDR2 SYGVKD.

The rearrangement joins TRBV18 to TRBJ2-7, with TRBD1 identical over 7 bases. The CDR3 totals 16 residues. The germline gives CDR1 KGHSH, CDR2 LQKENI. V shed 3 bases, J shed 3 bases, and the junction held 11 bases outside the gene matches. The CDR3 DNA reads TGTGCCAGCTCACCCCCCAGGGGGACGACGATCTACGAGCAGTACTTC. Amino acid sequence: CASSPPRGTTIYEQYF.

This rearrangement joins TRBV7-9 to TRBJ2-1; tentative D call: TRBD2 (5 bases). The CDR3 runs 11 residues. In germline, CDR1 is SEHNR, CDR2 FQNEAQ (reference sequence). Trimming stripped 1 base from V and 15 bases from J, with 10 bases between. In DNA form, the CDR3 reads TGTGCCAGCAGCTTAGGTGCCGAGGGGTTCTTC. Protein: CASSLGAEGFF.

The CDR3 sequence is CASSGQGYAYNSPLHF. The CDR3 DNA reads as TGTGCCAGCAGTGGACAGGGGTACGCCTATAATTCACCCCTCCACTTT. The V and J genes are TRBV2 and TRBJ1-6; TRBD1 matches 8 bases. Germline CDR1 SNHLY, CDR2 FYNNEI. The CDR3 consists of 16 residues. With V trimmed by 4 bases and J by 2 bases, 4 bases remained unmatched.

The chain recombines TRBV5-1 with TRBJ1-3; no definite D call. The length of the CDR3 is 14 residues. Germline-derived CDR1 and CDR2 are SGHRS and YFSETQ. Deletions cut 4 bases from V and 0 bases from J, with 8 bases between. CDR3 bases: TGCGCCAGCAGCCCCCCCTCCTCTGGAAACACCATATATTTT. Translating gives CASSPPSSGNTIYF.

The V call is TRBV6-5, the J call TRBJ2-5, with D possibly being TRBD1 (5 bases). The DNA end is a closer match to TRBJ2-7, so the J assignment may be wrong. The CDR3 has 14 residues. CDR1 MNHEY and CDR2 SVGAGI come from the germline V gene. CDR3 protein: CASSYRDSRYEQYF. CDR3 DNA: TGTGCCAGCAGTTACCGCGACAGCCGCTACGAGCAGTACTTC.

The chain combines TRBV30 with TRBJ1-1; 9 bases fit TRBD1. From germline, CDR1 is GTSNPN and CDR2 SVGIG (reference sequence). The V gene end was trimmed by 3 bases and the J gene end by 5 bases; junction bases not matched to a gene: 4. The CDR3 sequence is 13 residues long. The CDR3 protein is CAWSQTGGTEAFF. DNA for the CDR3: TGTGCCTGGAGCCAGACAGGGGGGACTGAAGCTTTCTTT.

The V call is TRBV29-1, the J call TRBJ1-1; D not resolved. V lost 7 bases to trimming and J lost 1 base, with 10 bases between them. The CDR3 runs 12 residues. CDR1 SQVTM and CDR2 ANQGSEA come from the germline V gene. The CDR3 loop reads CSADWKNTEAFF. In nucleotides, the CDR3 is TGCAGCGCCGACTGGAAGAACACTGAAGCTTTCTTT.

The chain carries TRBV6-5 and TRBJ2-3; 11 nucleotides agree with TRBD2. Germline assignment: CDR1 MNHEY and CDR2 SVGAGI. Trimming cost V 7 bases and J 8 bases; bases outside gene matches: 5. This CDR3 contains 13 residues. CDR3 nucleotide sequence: TGTGCCAGCAATAGCGGGGGGGGGCGTACGCAGTATTTT. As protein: CASNSGGGRTQYF.

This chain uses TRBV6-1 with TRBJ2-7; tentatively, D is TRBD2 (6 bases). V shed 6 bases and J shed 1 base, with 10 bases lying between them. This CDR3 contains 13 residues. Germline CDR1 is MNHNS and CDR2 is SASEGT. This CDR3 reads CASSFGTSYEQYF. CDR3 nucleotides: TGTGCCAGCAGCTTCGGGACTTCCTACGAGCAGTACTTC.

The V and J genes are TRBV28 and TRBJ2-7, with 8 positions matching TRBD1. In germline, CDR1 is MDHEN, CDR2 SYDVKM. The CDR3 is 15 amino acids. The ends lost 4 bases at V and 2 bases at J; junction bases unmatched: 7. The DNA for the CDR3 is TGTGCCAGCAGTTCCCCGGACAGGGTGGCCTACGAGCAGTACTTC. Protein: CASSSPDRVAYEQYF.

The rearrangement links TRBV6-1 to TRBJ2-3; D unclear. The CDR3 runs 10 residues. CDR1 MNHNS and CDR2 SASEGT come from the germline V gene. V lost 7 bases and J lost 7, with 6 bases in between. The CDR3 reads CASMGNTQYF. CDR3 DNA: TGTGCCAGCATGGGCAATACGCAGTATTTT.